Following are 6 T cell receptor beta chains from one sample sequenced in a study of blood T cells in healthy people across ages (dated by TCRdb to 2013 to 2016). To prepare the library, 5' RACE was applied. Sequencing instrument: Illumina HiSeq 2500. A second about 6 to 11 cycle PCR used a sample-barcoded 5' primer and a J-beta primer mix. TCRdb handled the public reads itself, with Q25 trimming in fastp and clone calling in MiXCR, and kept productive beta chains. Each CDR3 protein appears once, grouped with its most common genes and DNA. For this sample there are about 670,000 distinct CDR3 sequences; more than 45% appear just once. The ten largest clones represent approximately 12% of the sample. The specimen sequenced was blood. These TCRs come from a woman older than 75 in good health.

The V call is TRBV14, the J call TRBJ1-1, with no clear D. Germline-derived CDR1 and CDR2 are SGHDN and FVKESK. This CDR3 has 12 amino acids. The germline V and J ends were trimmed by 6 bases and 0 bases, with 5 bases remaining between them. CDR3 coding DNA: TGTGCCAGCAGATGGATGAACACTGAAGCTTTCTTT. It encodes CASRWMNTEAFF.

On this clonotype itself: The junction departs from germline at one end; a sequencing error may be responsible. This rearrangement joins TRBV12-3 or TRBV12-4 to TRBJ2-3; 11 positions agree with TRBD1. The CDR3 sequence is 15 residues long. CDR3 residues: CASSSRTGGADAQYF. CDR3 DNA: TGTGCCAGCAGTTCGCGGACAGGGGGCGCAGATGCGCAGTATTTT.

This chain uses TRBV15 with TRBJ2-7, with D unresolved. The end of the DNA aligns better with TRBJ2-5, so the J call may be wrong. From germline, CDR1 is LNHNV and CDR2 YYDKDF (reference sequence). The CDR3 is made up of 14 amino acids. CDR3 DNA: TGTGCCACCAGCAGAGATATCACGTGGGAGACCCAGTACTTC. This translates into CATSRDITWETQYF.

The chain couples TRBV9 to TRBJ2-7; D remains unclear. CDR1 is SGDLS and CDR2 is YYNGEE in the germline V gene. Trimming removed 3 bases from V and 5 bases from J, with 21 bases in between. The CDR3 sequence is 16 residues long. CDR3 DNA: TGTGCCAGCAGCGCACGGACGGTTGGTGGTAGGGACGAGCAGTACTTC. Translated, it gives CASSARTVGGRDEQYF. Drawing the rest from reference TRBV9 and TRBJ2-7, the complete variable domain is DSGVTQTPKHLITATGQRVTLRCSPRSGDLSVYWYQQSLDQGLQFLIQYYNGEERAKGNILERFSAQQFPDLHSELNLSSLELGDSALYFCASSARTVGGRDEQYFGPGTRLTVT.

The sample holds many counts of this clonotype. This chain links TRBV5-1 with TRBJ2-5; D is unresolved. The CDR3 runs to 14 residues. V was cut by 0 bases and J by 11 bases, with 17 bases left in between. Germline V gene lookup returns CDR1 SGHRS and CDR2 YFSETQ. The CDR3 region is CASSLARSREGQYF. In DNA form, the CDR3 reads TGCGCCAGCAGCTTGGCCAGGTCGCGTGAAGGGCAGTACTTC.

This clonotype was counted many times. The CDR3 sequence is CAIRGDGIFTDTQYF. The CDR3 region has the DNA TGTGCCATCAGGGGGGACGGAATCTTTACAGATACGCAGTATTTT. The chain couples TRBV10-3 to TRBJ2-3; D is tentatively TRBD1 or TRBD2 (5 bases each). Trimming removed 6 bases from V and 3 bases from J, with 16 bases in between. The length of the CDR3 is 15 residues. Germline CDR1 reads ENHRY; CDR2 reads SYGVKD.